These T cell receptor beta chains were read from a single sample in a study of blood T cell repertoires in COVID-19. Sequenced by immunoSEQ multiplex PCR; TCRdb stores in-frame clones only, minus some. The sample lists around 190,000 clones, roughly nine tenths occurring once. Sample: peripheral blood. The receptor source for this set is a man aged 18 to 30 who had recovered from COVID-19. The conserved cysteine and the conserved F or W are not part of the CDR3 here.

J | V | CDR3
TRBJ1-3 | TRBV7-2 | ASSLAAAPRGNTIY
TRBJ1-1 | TRBV18 | ASSSRQDVTEAF
TRBJ2-1 | TRBV3-1/TRBV3-2 | ASSQQGQNNEQF
TRBJ1-1 | TRBV15 | ATSRADFTEAF
TRBJ1-4 | TRBV7-9 | ASSTGGTANEKLF
TRBJ1-1 | TRBV5-5 | ASSPSDRARPHEAF
TRBJ2-1 | TRBV4-1 | ASSQDPPPSGRAGLEQF
TRBJ2-1 | TRBV25-1 | ASSESGFSYNEQF
TRBJ1-2 | TRBV10-2 | ASSESRQGAGDGYT
TRBJ2-3 | TRBV12-5 | ASGKQGFGDTQY
TRBJ2-1 | TRBV11-2 | ASSLDGREGYNEQF
TRBJ1-3 | TRBV4-2 | ASSQTTGEAYGNTIY
TRBJ1-4 | TRBV28 | ASSDASGAKEKLF
TRBJ1-6 | TRBV6-6 | ASGTGRNHNSPLH
TRBJ2-2 | TRBV11-2 | ASSASGTRNTGELF
TRBJ2-5 | TRBV19 | ASSNAQRQETQY
TRBJ2-7 | TRBV10-3 | AIADSSYEQY
TRBJ1-1 | TRBV5-4 | ASSLAGGNTEAF
TRBJ1-1 | TRBV3-1/TRBV3-2 | ASSQELNTEAF
TRBJ2-7 | TRBV28 | ASRPRDRYSYEQY
TRBJ2-7 | TRBV5-5 | ASSPPSGREGSYEQY
TRBJ2-6 | TRBV19 | ARTRGEGLTGANVLT
TRBJ2-7 | TRBV15 | ATSRDPHYEQY